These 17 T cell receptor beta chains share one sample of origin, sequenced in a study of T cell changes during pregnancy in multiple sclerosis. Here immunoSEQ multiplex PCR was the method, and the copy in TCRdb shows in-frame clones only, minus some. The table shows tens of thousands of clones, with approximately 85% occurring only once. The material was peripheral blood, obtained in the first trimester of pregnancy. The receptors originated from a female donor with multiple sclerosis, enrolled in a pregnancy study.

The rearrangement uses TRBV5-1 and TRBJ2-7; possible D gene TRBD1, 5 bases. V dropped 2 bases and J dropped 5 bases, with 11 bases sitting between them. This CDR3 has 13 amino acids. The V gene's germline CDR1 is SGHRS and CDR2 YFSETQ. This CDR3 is CASSFAGNDEQYF. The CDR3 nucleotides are TGCGCCAGCAGCTTCGCAGGGAACGACGAGCAGTACTTC.

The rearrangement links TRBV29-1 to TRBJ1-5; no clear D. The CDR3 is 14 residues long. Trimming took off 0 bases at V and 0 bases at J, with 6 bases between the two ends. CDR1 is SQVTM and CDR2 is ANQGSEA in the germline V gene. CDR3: CSVEEADSNQPQHF. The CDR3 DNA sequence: TGCAGCGTTGAAGAGGCAGATAGCAATCAGCCCCAGCATTTT.

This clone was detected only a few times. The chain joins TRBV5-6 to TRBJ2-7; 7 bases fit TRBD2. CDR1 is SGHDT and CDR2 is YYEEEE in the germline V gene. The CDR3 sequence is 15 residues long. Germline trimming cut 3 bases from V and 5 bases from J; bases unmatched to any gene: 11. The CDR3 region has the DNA TGTGCCAGCAGCTATCGGGGGGTTCAAACCCACGAGCAGTACTTC. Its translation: CASSYRGVQTHEQYF.

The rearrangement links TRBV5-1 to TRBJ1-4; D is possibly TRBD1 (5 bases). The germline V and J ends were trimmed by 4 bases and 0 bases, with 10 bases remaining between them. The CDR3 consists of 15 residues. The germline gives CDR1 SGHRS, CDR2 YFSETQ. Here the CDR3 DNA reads TGCGCCAGCAGCCCCCGGGGGGCAACTAATGAAAAACTGTTTTTT. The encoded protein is CASSPRGATNEKLFF.

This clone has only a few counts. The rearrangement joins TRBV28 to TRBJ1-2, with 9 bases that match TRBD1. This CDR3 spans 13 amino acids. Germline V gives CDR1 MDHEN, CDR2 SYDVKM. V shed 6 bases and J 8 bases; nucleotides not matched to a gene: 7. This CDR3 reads CASSEGQGGGYTF. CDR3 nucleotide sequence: TGTGCCAGCAGCGAGGGACAGGGCGGGGGCTACACCTTC.

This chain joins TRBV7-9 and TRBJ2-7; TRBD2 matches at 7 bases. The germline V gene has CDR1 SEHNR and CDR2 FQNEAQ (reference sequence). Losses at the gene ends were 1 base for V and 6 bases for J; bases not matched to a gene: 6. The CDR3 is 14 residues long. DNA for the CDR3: TGTGCCAGCAGCTTAGTGGCGGGAGAATCCGAGCAGTACTTC. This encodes CASSLVAGESEQYF.

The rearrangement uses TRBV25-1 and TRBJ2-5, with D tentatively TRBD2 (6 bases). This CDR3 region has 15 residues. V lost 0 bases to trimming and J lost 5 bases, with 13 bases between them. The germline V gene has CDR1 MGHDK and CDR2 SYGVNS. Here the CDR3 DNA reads TGTGCCAGCAGTGAATACGGCCGGGGGATGGAGACCCAGTACTTC. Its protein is CASSEYGRGMETQYF.

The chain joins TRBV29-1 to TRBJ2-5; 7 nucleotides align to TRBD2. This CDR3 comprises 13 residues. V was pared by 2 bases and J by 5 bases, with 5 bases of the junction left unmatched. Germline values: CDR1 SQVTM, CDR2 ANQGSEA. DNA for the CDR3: TGCAGCGTTGAACCGGGAGGACTGGAGACCCAGTACTTC. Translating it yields CSVEPGGLETQYF.

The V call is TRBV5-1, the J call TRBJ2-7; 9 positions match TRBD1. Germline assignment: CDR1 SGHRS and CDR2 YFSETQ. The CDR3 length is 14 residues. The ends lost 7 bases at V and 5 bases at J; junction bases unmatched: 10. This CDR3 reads CASASGTGPHEQYF. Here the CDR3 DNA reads TGCGCCAGCGCCTCCGGGACAGGGCCCCACGAGCAGTACTTC. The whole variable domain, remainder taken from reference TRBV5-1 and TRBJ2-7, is KAGVTQTPRYLIKTRGQQVTLSCSPISGHRSVSWYQQTPGQGLQFLFEYFSETQRNKGNFPGRFSGRQFSNSRSEMNVSTLELGDSALYLCASASGTGPHEQYFGPGTRLTVT.

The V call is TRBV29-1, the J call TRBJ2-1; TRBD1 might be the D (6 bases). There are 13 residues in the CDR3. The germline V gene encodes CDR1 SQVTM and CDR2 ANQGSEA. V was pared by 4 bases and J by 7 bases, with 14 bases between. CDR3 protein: CSVGAGEWNEQFF. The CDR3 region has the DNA TGCAGCGTTGGGGCAGGGGAATGGAATGAGCAGTTCTTC.

This CDR3 is CASSEGARAGAYNEQFF. CDR3 DNA sequence: TGTGCCAGCAGTGAAGGAGCTAGGGCGGGAGCCTACAATGAGCAGTTCTTC. The V gene is TRBV25-1, the J gene TRBJ2-1, with 7 nucleotides matching TRBD2. V trimming: 2 bases; J trimming: 2 bases; junction bases outside the gene matches: 9. Germline loops: CDR1 MGHDK, CDR2 SYGVNS. This CDR3 comprises 17 residues.

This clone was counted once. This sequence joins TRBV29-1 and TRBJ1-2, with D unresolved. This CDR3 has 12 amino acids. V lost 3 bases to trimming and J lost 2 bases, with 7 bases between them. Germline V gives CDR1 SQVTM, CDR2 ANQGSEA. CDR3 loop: CSVDGLNYGYTF. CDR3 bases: TGCAGCGTTGACGGTCTAAACTATGGCTACACCTTC.

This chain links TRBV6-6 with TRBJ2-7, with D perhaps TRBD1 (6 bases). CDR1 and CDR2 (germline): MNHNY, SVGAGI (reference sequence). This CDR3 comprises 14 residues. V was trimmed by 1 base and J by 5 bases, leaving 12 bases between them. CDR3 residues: CASSYLQGSDEQYF. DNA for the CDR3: TGTGCCAGCAGTTACTTACAGGGAAGTGACGAGCAGTACTTC.

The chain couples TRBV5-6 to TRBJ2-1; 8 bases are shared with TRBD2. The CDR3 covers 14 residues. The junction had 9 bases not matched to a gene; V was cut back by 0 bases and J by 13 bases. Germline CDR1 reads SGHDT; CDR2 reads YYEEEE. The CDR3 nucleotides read TGTGCCAGCAGCTTGGGACTAGCGCCCGCGGATCAGTTCTTC. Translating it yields CASSLGLAPADQFF.

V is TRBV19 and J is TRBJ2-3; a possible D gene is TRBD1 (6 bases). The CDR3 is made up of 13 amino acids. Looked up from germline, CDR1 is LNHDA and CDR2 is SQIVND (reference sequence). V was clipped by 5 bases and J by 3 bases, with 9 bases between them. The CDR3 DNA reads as TGTGCCAGTAGTCGAGGGGGAACAGATACGCAGTATTTT. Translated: CASSRGGTDTQYF.

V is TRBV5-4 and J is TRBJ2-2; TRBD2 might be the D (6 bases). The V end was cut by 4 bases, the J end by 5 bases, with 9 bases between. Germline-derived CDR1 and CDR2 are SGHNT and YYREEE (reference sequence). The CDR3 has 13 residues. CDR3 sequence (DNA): TGTGCCAGCAGCAGGGACTCTACCGGGGAGCTGTTTTTT. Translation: CASSRDSTGELFF. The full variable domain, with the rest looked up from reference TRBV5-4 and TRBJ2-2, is ETGVTQSPTHLIKTRGQQVTLRCSSQSGHNTVSWYQQALGQGPQFIFQYYREEENGRGNFPPRFSGLQFPNYSSELNVNALELDDSALYLCASSRDSTGELFFGEGSRLTVL.

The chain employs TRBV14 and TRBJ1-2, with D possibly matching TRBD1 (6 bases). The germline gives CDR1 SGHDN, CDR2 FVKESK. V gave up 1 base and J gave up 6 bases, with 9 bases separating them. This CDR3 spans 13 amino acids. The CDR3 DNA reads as TGTGCCAGCAGCCAAGCAGGGGTTCATGGCTACACCTTC. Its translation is CASSQAGVHGYTF.